The following is a T cell receptor (beta chain) sequence with its context. V was clipped by 4 bases and J by 4 bases; unmatched bases: 15. The CDR3 length is 17 residues. Germline CDR1 reads SNHLY; CDR2 reads FYNNEI. The source of the sample is a study of blood T cell repertoires in COVID-19. Study context: Donors in the United States, Italy and Spain gave samples during acute or convalescent COVID-19. Nucleic acid was either cDNA or gDNA, and it came from T cells, B-cell-depleted T cells, or PBMCs.

Original methodology: Estimation of nucleated cell counts was performed using reference gene primer amplification. TCRdb's copy holds only in-frame clones and misses some; the assay was immunoSEQ multiplex PCR. Clone size and the V and J calls come from that table; the DNA yielded D and trimming. The data hold some 180,000 clones, with approximately 80% observed a single time. This TCR was recovered from a human donor in a cohort sampled during active COVID-19. The sample taken for sequencing was peripheral blood. J is TRBJ2-7 and V is TRBV2; 8 bases line up with TRBD1. Here the CDR3 reads CASSGGQGTWGLYEQYF. The CDR3 DNA follows: TGTGCCAGCAGTGGAGGACAGGGAACCTGGGGGCTATACGAGCAGTACTTC.